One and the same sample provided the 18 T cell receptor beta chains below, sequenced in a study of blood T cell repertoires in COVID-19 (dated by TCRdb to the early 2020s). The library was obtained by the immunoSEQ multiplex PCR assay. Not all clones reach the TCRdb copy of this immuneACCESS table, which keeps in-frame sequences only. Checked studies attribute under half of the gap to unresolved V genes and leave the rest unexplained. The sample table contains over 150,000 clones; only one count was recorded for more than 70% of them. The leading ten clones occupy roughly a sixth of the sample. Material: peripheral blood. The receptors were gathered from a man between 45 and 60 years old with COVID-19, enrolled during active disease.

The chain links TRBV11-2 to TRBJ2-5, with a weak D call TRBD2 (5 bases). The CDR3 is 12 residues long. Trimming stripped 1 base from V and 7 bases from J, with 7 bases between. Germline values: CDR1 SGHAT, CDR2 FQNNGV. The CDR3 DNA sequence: TGTGCCAGCAGCTTAGTTAGCGCGACCCAGTACTTC. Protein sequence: CASSLVSATQYF.

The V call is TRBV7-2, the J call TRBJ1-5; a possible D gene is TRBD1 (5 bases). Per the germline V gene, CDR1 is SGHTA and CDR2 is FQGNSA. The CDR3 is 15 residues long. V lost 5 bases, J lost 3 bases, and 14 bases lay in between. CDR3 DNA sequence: TGTGCCAGCAGCCCCGGGGGGTCCCACAATCAGCCCCAGCATTTT. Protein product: CASSPGGSHNQPQHF.

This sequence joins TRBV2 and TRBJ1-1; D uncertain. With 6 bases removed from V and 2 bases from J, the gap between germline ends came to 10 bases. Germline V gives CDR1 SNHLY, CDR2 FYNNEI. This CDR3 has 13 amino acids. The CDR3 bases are TGTGCCAGCAGAGCGGGCCCAAACACTGAAGCTTTCTTT. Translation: CASRAGPNTEAFF.

CDR3 coding DNA: TGTGCCAGCACTCGGCGCGGGGGCTCGAGCACAGATACGCAGTATTTT. Translation gives CASTRRGGSSTDTQYF. The chain is built from TRBV2 and TRBJ2-3; tentative D call: TRBD2 (7 bases). V was pared by 7 bases and J by 0 bases, with 17 bases between. The length of the CDR3 is 16 residues. The germline CDR1 and CDR2 sequences are SNHLY and FYNNEI.

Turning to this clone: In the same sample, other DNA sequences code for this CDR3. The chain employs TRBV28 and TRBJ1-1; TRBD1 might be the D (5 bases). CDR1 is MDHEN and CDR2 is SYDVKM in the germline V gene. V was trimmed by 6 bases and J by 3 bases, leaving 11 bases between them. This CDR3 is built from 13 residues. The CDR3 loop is CASRPPGYTEAFF. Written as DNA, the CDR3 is TGTGCCAGCAGGCCCCCAGGGTACACTGAAGCTTTCTTT.

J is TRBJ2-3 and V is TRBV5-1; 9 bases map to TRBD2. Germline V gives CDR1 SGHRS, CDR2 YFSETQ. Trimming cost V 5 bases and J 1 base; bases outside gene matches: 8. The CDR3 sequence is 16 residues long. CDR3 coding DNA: TGCGCCAGCAGGGGGGTAGCGGGAGACGGCACAGATACGCAGTATTTT. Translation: CASRGVAGDGTDTQYF.

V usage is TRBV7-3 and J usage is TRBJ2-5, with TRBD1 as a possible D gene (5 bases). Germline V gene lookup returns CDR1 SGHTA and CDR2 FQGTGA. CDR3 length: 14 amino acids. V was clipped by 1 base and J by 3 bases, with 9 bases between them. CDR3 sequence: CASSLIGREETQYF. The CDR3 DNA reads TGTGCCAGCAGCTTAATCGGCAGGGAAGAGACCCAGTACTTC.

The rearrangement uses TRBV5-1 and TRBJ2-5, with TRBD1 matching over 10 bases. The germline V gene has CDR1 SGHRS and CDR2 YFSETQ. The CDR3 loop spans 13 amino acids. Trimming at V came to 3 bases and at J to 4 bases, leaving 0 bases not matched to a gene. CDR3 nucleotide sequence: TGCGCCAGCAGCTGGGACAGGGGAGAGACCCAGTACTTC. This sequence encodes CASSWDRGETQYF.

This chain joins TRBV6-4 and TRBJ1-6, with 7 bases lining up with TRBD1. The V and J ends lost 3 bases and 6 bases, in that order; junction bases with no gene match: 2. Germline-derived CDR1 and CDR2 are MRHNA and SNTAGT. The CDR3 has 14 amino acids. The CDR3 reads CASSEGTANSPLHF. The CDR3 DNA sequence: TGTGCCAGCAGTGAGGGGACAGCTAATTCACCCCTCCACTTT.

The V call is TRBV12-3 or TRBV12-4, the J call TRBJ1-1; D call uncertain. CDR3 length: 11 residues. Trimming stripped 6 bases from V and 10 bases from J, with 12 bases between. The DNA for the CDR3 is TGTGCCAGCAGCCCCGATCTGAGAGCTTTCTTT. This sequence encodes CASSPDLRAFF.

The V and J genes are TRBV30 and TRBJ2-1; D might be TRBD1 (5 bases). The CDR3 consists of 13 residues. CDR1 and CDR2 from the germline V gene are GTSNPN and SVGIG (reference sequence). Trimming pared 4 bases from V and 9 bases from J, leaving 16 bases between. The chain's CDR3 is CAWNQGVVGEQFF. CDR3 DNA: TGTGCCTGGAACCAGGGCGTAGTGGGTGAGCAGTTCTTC.

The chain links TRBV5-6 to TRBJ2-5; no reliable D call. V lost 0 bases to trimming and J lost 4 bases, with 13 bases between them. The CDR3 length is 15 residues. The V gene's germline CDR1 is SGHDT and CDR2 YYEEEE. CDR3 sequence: CASSLVTLIRETQYF. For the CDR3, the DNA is TGTGCCAGCAGCTTGGTTACCCTTATCAGAGAGACCCAGTACTTC.

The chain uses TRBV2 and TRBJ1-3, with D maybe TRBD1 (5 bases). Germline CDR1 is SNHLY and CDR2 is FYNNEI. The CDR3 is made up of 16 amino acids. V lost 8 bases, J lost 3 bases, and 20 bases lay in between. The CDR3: CASSRLIFRDGNTIYF. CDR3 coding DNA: TGTGCCAGCTCCCGCCTTATTTTCAGGGATGGAAACACCATATATTTT. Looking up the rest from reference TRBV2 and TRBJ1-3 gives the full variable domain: EPEVTQTPSHQVTQMGQEVILRCVPISNHLYFYWYRQILGQKVEFLVSFYNNEISEKSEIFDDQFSVERPDGSNFTLKIRSTKLEDSAMYFCASSRLIFRDGNTIYFGEGSWLTVV.

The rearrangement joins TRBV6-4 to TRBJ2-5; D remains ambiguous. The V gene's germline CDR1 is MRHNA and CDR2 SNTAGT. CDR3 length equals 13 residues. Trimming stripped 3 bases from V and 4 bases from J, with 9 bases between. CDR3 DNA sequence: TGTGCCAGCAGTGATCAGGTCGGAGAGACCCAGTACTTC. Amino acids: CASSDQVGETQYF.

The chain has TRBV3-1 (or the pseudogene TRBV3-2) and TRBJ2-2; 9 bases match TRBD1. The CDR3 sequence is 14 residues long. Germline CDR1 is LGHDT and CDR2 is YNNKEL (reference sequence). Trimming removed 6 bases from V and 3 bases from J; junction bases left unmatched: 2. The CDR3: CASRTGGDTGELFF. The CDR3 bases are TGTGCCAGCAGAACAGGGGGCGACACCGGGGAGCTGTTTTTT.

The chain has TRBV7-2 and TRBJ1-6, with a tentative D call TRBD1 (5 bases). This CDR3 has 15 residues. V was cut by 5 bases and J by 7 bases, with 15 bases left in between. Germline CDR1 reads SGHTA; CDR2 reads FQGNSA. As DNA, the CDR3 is TGTGCCAGCAGCCCAGACGGGGGGTCCAATTCACCCCTCCACTTT. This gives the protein CASSPDGGSNSPLHF.

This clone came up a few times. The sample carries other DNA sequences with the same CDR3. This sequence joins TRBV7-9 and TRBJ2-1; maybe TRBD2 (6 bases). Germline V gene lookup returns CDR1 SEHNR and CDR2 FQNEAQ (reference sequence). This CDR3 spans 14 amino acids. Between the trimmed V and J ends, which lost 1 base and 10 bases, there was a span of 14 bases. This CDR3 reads CASSLVAGLGEQFF. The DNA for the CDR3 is TGTGCCAGCAGCTTAGTCGCGGGGCTGGGGGAGCAGTTCTTC.

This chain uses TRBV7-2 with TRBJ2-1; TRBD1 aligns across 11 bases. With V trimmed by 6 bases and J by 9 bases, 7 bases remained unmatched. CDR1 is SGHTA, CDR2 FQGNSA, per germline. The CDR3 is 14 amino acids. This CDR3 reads CASRGDRGFSEQFF. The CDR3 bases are TGTGCCAGCAGGGGGGACAGGGGGTTCAGTGAGCAGTTCTTC.